This section outlines one T cell receptor beta chain sequence together with its context. As yet, its antigen is unknown. Time point in this sample: baseline pretreatment blood. The treatment denotes: 15 Gy SBRT to primary tumor, nephrectomy 4 weeks later. After SBRT, blood was collected at 2 and 4 weeks, plus baseline. Clones were read by immunoSEQ multiplex PCR, and TCRdb kept only the in-frame ones, dropping some. Of some 150,000 clones in the sample, around nine tenths were seen once. This CDR3 region has 14 residues. The V gene's germline CDR1 is MGHRA and CDR2 YSYEKL. V shed 0 bases and J shed 9 bases, with 9 bases lying between them. This entry is derived from a study of radiation and T cells in renal cell carcinoma. Study summary: Nephrectomy followed 15 Gy stereotactic body radiation by 4 weeks. Whole-study findings and limits: From baseline, blood top tumor clonotypes peaked at 2 weeks post-radiation. Pretreatment tumor biopsies were lacking, so baseline clonotypes are unknown.

The rearrangement links TRBV4-1 to TRBJ1-6; weak D call: TRBD1 (5 bases). This TCR was sampled from a woman aged 45-65 years with renal cell carcinoma. Sequencing used blood, obtained from a patient whose treatment included radiotherapy and nephrectomy. The DNA of the CDR3 is TGCGCCAGCAGCCAAGATGGGACTATTTCACCCCTCCACTTT. Translating gives CASSQDGTISPLHF.